The sample holds a few counts of the clone carrying this T cell receptor beta chain. Its antigen remains unknown. Disease lasting under 3 months, a NOSPECS grade of at least 4, and a Clinical Activity Score of at least 3 were features of the ophthalmopathy patients. PBMCs were sourced from around 10 ml fresh peripheral blood. Template material for amplifying TCR beta CDR3 regions consisted of RNA transcripts. With the HTBI primer set, the TCR CDR3 went through a first round of RT-PCR. TCRdb re-analysed the multiplex PCR reads in MiXCR, keeping a single row per CDR3 protein. There are about 380,000 distinct CDR3 sequences in the sample; about a fifth occur only once, and 40% lies in the top ten. The data are from a study of T cells in Graves' hyperthyroidism and ophthalmopathy. General study findings and limits: Within blood appeared most thyroid clonotypes that had expanded above 0.001.

In germline, CDR1 is KGHDR, CDR2 SFDVKD. The J segment lost 4 bases and the V segment lost 3 bases, leaving 6 bases of the junction unmatched. The CDR3 extends over 15 amino acids. V is TRBV24-1 and J is TRBJ2-3; 7 bases map to TRBD1. This receptor was taken from a man aged 18 to 30 with Graves' ophthalmopathy. Sample: blood. The CDR3 bases are TGTGCCACCAGTGATCCGACAGGGCGCCCAGATACGCAGTATTTT. Its protein product is CATSDPTGRPDTQYF.